These T cell receptor beta chains were read from a single sample in a study of spatial heterogeneity in lung cancer. From the 5' RACE reads, TCRdb called clonotypes with MiXCR, one entry per CDR3 protein. The sample carries tens of thousands of distinct CDR3 sequences, roughly 7.1% recorded once. The specimen comprised PBMCs, sampled at surgery. Receptor source: a female donor with early-stage non-small cell lung cancer. The CDR3 runs from the conserved cysteine through the conserved F or W. Fields, in order: D gene, V gene, J gene, clone size, CDR3 protein, CDR3 DNA. The D gene is left open where the match is weak. Where a row states a size, it is once, few, many or the class of an expanded clone; other rows omit it.

d_call: .
v_call: TRBV4-3
j_call: TRBJ2-5
clone_size: many
cdr3_aa: CASSLGLAETQYF
cdr3_nt: TGCGCCAGCAGCCTGGGACTGGCAGAGACCCAGTACTTC

d_call: .
v_call: TRBV3-1
j_call: TRBJ2-5
clone_size: few
cdr3_aa: CASSPMRREKETQYF
cdr3_nt: TGTGCCAGCAGCCCCATGCGGAGGGAGAAAGAGACCCAGTACTTC

d_call: .
v_call: TRBV25-1
j_call: TRBJ2-6
clone_size: .
cdr3_aa: CASKHSGANVLTF
cdr3_nt: TGTGCCAGCAAGCACTCTGGGGCCAACGTCCTGACTTTC

d_call: .
v_call: TRBV12-3/TRBV12-4
j_call: TRBJ2-1
clone_size: .
cdr3_aa: CASSRAELYNEQFF
cdr3_nt: TGTGCCAGCAGCCGAGCGGAACTCTACAATGAGCAGTTCTTC

d_call: TRBD1
v_call: TRBV28
j_call: TRBJ1-4
clone_size: many
cdr3_aa: CASSTWTGGNEKLFF
cdr3_nt: TGTGCCAGCAGTACGTGGACAGGGGGGAACGAAAAACTGTTTTTT

d_call: TRBD2
v_call: TRBV7-2
j_call: TRBJ2-1
clone_size: many
cdr3_aa: CASSLGASGGFSYNEQFF
cdr3_nt: TGTGCCAGCAGCTTAGGTGCTAGCGGGGGATTCTCCTACAATGAGCAGTTCTTC

d_call: .
v_call: TRBV5-1
j_call: TRBJ2-3
clone_size: .
cdr3_aa: CASSSGTNTDTQYF
cdr3_nt: TGCGCCAGCAGCTCCGGGACGAACACAGATACGCAGTATTTT

d_call: TRBD2
v_call: TRBV3-1
j_call: TRBJ2-2
clone_size: many
cdr3_aa: CASKRGPTGELFF
cdr3_nt: TGTGCCAGCAAGCGGGGGCCCACCGGGGAGCTGTTTTTT

d_call: TRBD2
v_call: TRBV5-1
j_call: TRBJ2-1
clone_size: many
cdr3_aa: CASSLYSGVNEQFF
cdr3_nt: TGCGCCAGCAGCCTGTACAGCGGGGTTAATGAGCAGTTCTTC

d_call: .
v_call: TRBV5-1
j_call: TRBJ2-2
clone_size: many
cdr3_aa: CASSLDGVWTTGELFF
cdr3_nt: TGCGCCAGCAGCTTGGACGGAGTGTGGACCACCGGGGAGCTGTTTTTT

d_call: .
v_call: TRBV20-1
j_call: TRBJ2-2
clone_size: many
cdr3_aa: CSASRQGPNTGELFF
cdr3_nt: TGCAGTGCTAGTCGCCAGGGCCCCAACACCGGGGAGCTGTTTTTT

d_call: .
v_call: TRBV6-2/TRBV6-3
j_call: TRBJ1-5
clone_size: .
cdr3_aa: CASSYSMVNQPQHF
cdr3_nt: TGTGCCAGCAGTTACTCGATGGTCAATCAGCCCCAGCATTTT

d_call: .
v_call: TRBV20-1
j_call: TRBJ2-3
clone_size: .
cdr3_aa: CSARSSGDTQYF
cdr3_nt: TGCAGTGCTAGGAGTTCCGGAGATACGCAGTATTTT

d_call: TRBD1
v_call: TRBV7-2
j_call: TRBJ1-5
clone_size: .
cdr3_aa: CASSFQGASNQPQHF
cdr3_nt: TGTGCCAGCAGCTTCCAGGGGGCGAGCAATCAGCCCCAGCATTTT

d_call: TRBD1
v_call: TRBV7-2
j_call: TRBJ2-4
clone_size: many
cdr3_aa: CASSSFGTGAKNIQYF
cdr3_nt: TGTGCCAGCAGCTCGTTTGGGACAGGAGCCAAAAACATTCAGTACTTC

d_call: .
v_call: TRBV5-1
j_call: TRBJ2-3
clone_size: .
cdr3_aa: CASSLALASDTQYF
cdr3_nt: TGCGCCAGCAGCTTGGCCCTAGCGTCAGATACGCAGTATTTT